These 17 T cell receptor beta chains were sequenced from one sample in a study of T cells in Graves' hyperthyroidism and ophthalmopathy. The investigators amplified TCR beta CDR3 regions from RNA transcripts. The HTBI primer set was used in a first-round RT-PCR of the TCR CDR3. TCRdb redid the calling of the multiplex PCR reads with MiXCR, one entry per CDR3 protein. The repertoire consists of fewer than 200,000 distinct CDR3 sequences, with approximately 17% occurring once and the leading ten covering 25% to 35%. The source material was blood. These receptors were collected from a woman between 50 and 59 years old with Graves' hyperthyroidism.

This clonotype was counted at least ten times. The J gene is TRBJ1-1, the V gene TRBV7-8, with D possibly TRBD1 on 6 matching bases. V lost 1 base and J 5 bases, leaving 20 bases between the germline ends. This CDR3 has 17 residues. The germline gives CDR1 SGHVS, CDR2 FQNEAQ. The CDR3 DNA reads TGTGCCAGCAGCTTAGATTACGGGGGCAGGGCTCGAACTGAAGCTTTCTTT. Its protein product is CASSLDYGGRARTEAFF.

This clonotype occurred many times. This rearrangement joins TRBV7-2 to TRBJ2-2, with 8 bases matching TRBD1. CDR3 length equals 16 residues. Germline V gene sequence: CDR1 SGHTA, CDR2 FQGNSA. V shed 3 bases, J shed 3 bases, and the junction held 6 bases outside the gene matches. CDR3 coding DNA: TGTGCCAGCAGCTTCCCCGGGACAGGCGACACCGGGGAGCTGTTTTTT. It is translated as CASSFPGTGDTGELFF. Full variable domain (remainder filled in from reference TRBV7-2 and TRBJ2-2): GAGVSQSPSNKVTEKGKDVELRCDPISGHTALYWYRQSLGQGLEFLIYFQGNSAPDKSGLPSDRFSAERTGGSVSTLTIQRTQQEDSAVYLCASSFPGTGDTGELFFGEGSRLTVL.

This clonotype was seen many times. The rearrangement joins TRBV20-1 to TRBJ2-6; D might be TRBD1 (5 bases). In germline, CDR1 is DFQATT, CDR2 SNEGSKA (reference sequence). This CDR3 comprises 16 residues. V lost 3 bases and J lost 1, with 13 bases in between. DNA of the CDR3: TGCAGTGCTAGGGGCGTTACAGGATCTGGGGCCAACGTCCTGACTTTC. Amino acids: CSARGVTGSGANVLTF.

This clonotype was observed many times. The chain couples TRBV19 to TRBJ1-1; D uncertain. The germline V and J ends were trimmed by 1 base and 4 bases, with 4 bases remaining between them. From germline, CDR1 is LNHDA and CDR2 SQIVND (reference sequence). The CDR3 contains 12 residues. CDR3 nucleotides: TGTGCCAGTAGTATAGGGATCACTGAAGCTTTCTTT. Protein: CASSIGITEAFF.

Many counts were recorded for this clonotype. This chain uses TRBV9 with TRBJ2-4, with D perhaps TRBD1 or TRBD2 (5 bases each). Trimming shortened V by 3 bases and J by 8 bases, and 12 bases separated the two germline ends. Germline V CDR1 and CDR2: SGDLS, YYNGEE. This CDR3 is built from 13 residues. The CDR3 DNA sequence: TGTGCCAGCAGCGCTGGGACGGCGGACATTCAGTACTTC. Translation: CASSAGTADIQYF.

In this sample, this clonotype turned up many times. The genes are TRBV28 and TRBJ1-2; D unclear. The germline V and J ends were trimmed by 3 bases and 1 base, with 6 bases remaining between them. Germline-derived CDR1 and CDR2 are MDHEN and SYDVKM. The CDR3 covers 13 residues. As DNA, the CDR3 is TGTGCCAGCAGTTTCGGGGATAACTATGGCTACACCTTC. Protein product: CASSFGDNYGYTF.

The table lists this clonotype with many counts. The chain is built from TRBV7-2 and TRBJ2-7, with 7 bases aligning to TRBD1. This CDR3 is built from 16 residues. The V segment lost 4 bases and the J segment 2 bases; nucleotides outside the gene matches: 11. CDR1 and CDR2 (germline): SGHTA, FQGNSA. Here the CDR3 DNA reads TGTGCCAGCAGCTCAAGGGCCACGGGACAGACCTACGAGCAGTACTTC. This translates into CASSSRATGQTYEQYF.

This clonotype has more than one count but fewer than ten. This could be a read error, since a much larger clone is one nucleotide away. The chain combines TRBV29-1 with TRBJ2-5, with 9 bases matching TRBD1. There are 13 residues in the CDR3. The V gene's germline CDR1 is SQVTM and CDR2 ANQGSEA. V shed 7 bases and J 4 bases; nucleotides not matched to a gene: 7. CDR3 nucleotides: TGCAGCGGGTGGGGACAGGGCCCAGAGACCCAGTACTTC. It encodes CSGWGQGPETQYF.

In this sample, this clonotype turned up many times. CDR3 nucleotide sequence: TGTGCCAGCAGTGAAATAGGACAGGGTTTGCTTGAAAAACTGTTTTTT. It codes for CASSEIGQGLLEKLFF. This sequence joins TRBV2 and TRBJ1-4; 8 bases are shared with TRBD1. There are 16 residues in the CDR3. J gave up 7 bases and V 2 bases, and 9 bases lay outside the gene matches. Per germline, CDR1 SNHLY and CDR2 FYNNEI.

This clonotype was observed many times. The chain employs TRBV5-1 and TRBJ1-1; D unclear. The V end lost 0 bases, the J end lost 1 base, and 10 bases lay between the germline ends. From germline, CDR1 is SGHRS and CDR2 YFSETQ. This CDR3 has 15 amino acids. The CDR3 protein is CASSLALSPNTEAFF. The DNA of the CDR3 is TGCGCCAGCAGCTTGGCACTCAGTCCGAACACTGAAGCTTTCTTT.

Many counts were recorded for this clonotype. The chain carries TRBV6-5 and TRBJ1-2; maybe TRBD1 (5 bases). Trimming shortened V by 2 bases and J by 7 bases, and 11 bases separated the two germline ends. Germline assignment: CDR1 MNHEY and CDR2 SVGAGI. CDR3 length: 13 amino acids. DNA of the CDR3: TGTGCCAGCAGTTACAGAGGGACGGGTGGCTACACCTTC. As protein: CASSYRGTGGYTF.

This clonotype has ten or more counts. The chain joins TRBV4-3 to TRBJ2-1; 12 bases match TRBD2. Germline trimming cut 0 bases from V and 3 bases from J; bases unmatched to any gene: 3. CDR1 is LGHNA and CDR2 is YSLEER in the germline V gene. The CDR3 runs to 17 residues. CDR3 residues: CASSQDTSGGLYNEQFF. The CDR3 DNA is TGCGCCAGCAGCCAAGATACTAGCGGGGGGCTCTACAATGAGCAGTTCTTC.

This chain connects TRBV5-1 to TRBJ1-2, with D possibly being TRBD1 (5 bases). The CDR3 totals 13 residues. The ends were cut back, 0 bases at V and 7 bases at J, with 10 bases in the middle. Germline V lookup: CDR1 SGHRS, CDR2 YFSETQ. DNA of the CDR3: TGCGCCAGCAGCTTGGCCGGGGGTGGTGGCTACACCTTC. It translates to CASSLAGGGGYTF.

This clonotype was observed at least ten times. V gene TRBV11-2 combines with J gene TRBJ2-5; 11 bases agree with TRBD2. Germline V CDR1 and CDR2: SGHAT, FQNNGV. V lost 3 bases to trimming and J lost 4 bases; unmatched junction nucleotides: 10. The CDR3 consists of 17 residues. For the CDR3, the DNA is TGTGCCAGCAGCTTGGGCACTAGCGGGGGCCGGGTAGAGACCCAGTACTTC. Its translation: CASSLGTSGGRVETQYF.

This clonotype occurred many times. The J gene is TRBJ2-5, the V gene TRBV29-1, with TRBD1 matching 7 bases. V shed 7 bases, J shed 2 bases, and the junction held 10 bases outside the gene matches. This CDR3 is built from 14 residues. The V gene's germline CDR1 is SQVTM and CDR2 ANQGSEA. The CDR3 DNA reads as TGCAGCGGCTCCGGGACAGCCTATCAAGAGACCCAGTACTTC. Amino acids: CSGSGTAYQETQYF.

This chain uses TRBV28 with TRBJ2-7; TRBD1 matches at 7 bases. Per germline, CDR1 MDHEN and CDR2 SYDVKM. The CDR3 loop spans 15 amino acids. V shed 2 bases and J 5 bases; nucleotides not matched to a gene: 9. The CDR3 nucleotides are TGTGCCAGCAGTTTACCCCGGACAGGAATGGACGAGCAGTACTTC. It encodes CASSLPRTGMDEQYF.

This clonotype has at least ten counts. The chain links TRBV28 to TRBJ2-5; the D gene could be TRBD1 or TRBD2 (6 bases each). V was cut by 3 bases and J by 5 bases, with 10 bases left in between. The CDR3 runs 13 residues. Germline assignment: CDR1 MDHEN and CDR2 SYDVKM. The CDR3 loop is CASSLRGGETQYF. CDR3 nucleotide sequence: TGTGCCAGCAGTTTGCGAGGGGGGGAGACCCAGTACTTC.